This entry describes one T cell receptor beta chain. The germline V gene encodes CDR1 SGHNT and CDR2 YYREEE (reference sequence). The V and J ends lost 1 base and 6 bases respectively, with 11 bases between them. The CDR3 totals 14 residues. These data originate in a study of blood T cell repertoires in COVID-19. Study context: COVID-19 samples collected from the United States, Italy and Spain covered acute and convalescent phases. PBMCs, B-cell-depleted T cells, or T cells provided the cDNA or gDNA that made up the material.

Source study methods: Amplification from reference gene primers served as the basis for estimated nucleated cell counts. Using immunoSEQ multiplex PCR, the repertoire was profiled, and TCRdb retains in-frame clones only, with some absent. V and J calls plus clone size are reproduced from that table; the DNA served to infer D and trimming. The data hold about 230,000 clones, with about 79% observed a single time. The receptor comes from a man between 35 and 55 years old who had recovered from COVID-19. The specimen was peripheral blood. The chain links TRBV5-4 to TRBJ2-1; perhaps TRBD2 as D (5 bases). The CDR3 spells CASSLPRRSNEQFF. The DNA for the CDR3 is TGTGCCAGCAGCTTGCCCCGGAGGAGCAATGAGCAGTTCTTC.